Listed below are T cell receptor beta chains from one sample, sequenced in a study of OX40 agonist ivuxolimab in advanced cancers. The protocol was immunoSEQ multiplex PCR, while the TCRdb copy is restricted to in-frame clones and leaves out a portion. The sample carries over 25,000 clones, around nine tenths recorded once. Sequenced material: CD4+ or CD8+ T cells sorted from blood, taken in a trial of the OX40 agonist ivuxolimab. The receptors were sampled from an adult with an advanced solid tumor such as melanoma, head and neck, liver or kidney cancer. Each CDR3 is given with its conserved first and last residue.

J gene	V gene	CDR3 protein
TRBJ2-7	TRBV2	CASSVGETYEQYF
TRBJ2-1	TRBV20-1	CSAGDRVQFF
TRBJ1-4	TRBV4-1	CASSQDGTGTEKLFF
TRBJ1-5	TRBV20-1	CSARELGVQHF
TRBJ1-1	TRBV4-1	CASSQVAGNTEAFF
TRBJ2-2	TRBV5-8	CASSNSRNGAGELFF
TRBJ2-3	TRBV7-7	CASSLSERVDTQYF
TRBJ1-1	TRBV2	CAVLTSGGGRTEAFF
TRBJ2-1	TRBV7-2	CASSLGLLSGRASEQFF
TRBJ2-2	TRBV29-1	CSTTGPNTGELFF
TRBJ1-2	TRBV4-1	CASSQFPQGSYGYTF
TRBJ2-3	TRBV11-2	CASSLGVAGDTQYF
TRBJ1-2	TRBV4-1	CASSQEPGPYGYTF
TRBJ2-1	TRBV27	CASSYRTSSNEQFF
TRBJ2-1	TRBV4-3	CASSQGTSGRVNEQFF
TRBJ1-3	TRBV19	CASSISGADGNTIYF
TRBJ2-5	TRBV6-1	CASSEGAGGAETQYF
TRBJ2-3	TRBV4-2	CASSQEAGLSTDTQYF
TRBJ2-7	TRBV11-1	CASSSWGAYEQYF
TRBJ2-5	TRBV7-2	CASSLARAKETQYF
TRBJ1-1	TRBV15	CATSTSKRAPEAFF
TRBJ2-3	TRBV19	CASRTSGNVDTQYF
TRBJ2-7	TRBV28	CASSRTSYEQYF
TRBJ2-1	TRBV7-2	CASSFLGGQYNEQFF
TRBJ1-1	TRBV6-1	CASSTGSTEAFF
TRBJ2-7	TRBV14	CASSQDVGLAVEQYF
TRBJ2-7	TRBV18	CASSTGQGESYEQYF
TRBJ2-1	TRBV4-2	CASSQRVAGVDEQFF
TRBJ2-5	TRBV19	CASAPQQRGETQYF
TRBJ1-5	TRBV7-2	CASSEGPGTQHF
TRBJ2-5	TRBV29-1	CSVALAGGPRETQYF
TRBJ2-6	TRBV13	CASSSATLAGISGANVLTF
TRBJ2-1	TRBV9	CASSAIGLRGNEQFF
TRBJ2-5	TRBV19	CASSGAAETQYF
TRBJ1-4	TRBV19	CASSLGGEKLFF
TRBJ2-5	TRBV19	CASSKAGRDQETQYF
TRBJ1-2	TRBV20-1	CSARGGHGYTF
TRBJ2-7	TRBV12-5	CASGGVFHEQYF
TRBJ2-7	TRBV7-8	CASSLRWGARDEQYF
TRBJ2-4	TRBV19	CASSPQRGGFTNIQYF
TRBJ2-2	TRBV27	CASSLSITSSPTNTGELFF
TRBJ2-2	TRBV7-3	CASSFMTLTSGAHTGELFF
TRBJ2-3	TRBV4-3	CASSLGPRTDTQYF
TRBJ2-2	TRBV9	CASSVQVKIANTGELFF
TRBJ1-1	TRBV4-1	CASSQELGRGVTEAFF
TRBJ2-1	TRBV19	CASSISSIPGNEQFF
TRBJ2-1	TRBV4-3	CASSQEGTSMYNEQFF
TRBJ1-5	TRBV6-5	CASSYSGGYQPQHF
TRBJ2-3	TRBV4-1	CASSQVLAGEADTQYF
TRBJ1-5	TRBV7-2	CASSPSGYSNQPQHF
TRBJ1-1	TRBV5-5	CASSLIEGNEAFF
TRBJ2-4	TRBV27	CASSLNLAGASIQYF
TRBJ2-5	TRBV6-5	CASSYGGGETQYF
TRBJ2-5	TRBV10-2	CATRTGMQQETQYF
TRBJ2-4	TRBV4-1	CASSPDREVDIQYF
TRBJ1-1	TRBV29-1	CSVALTETEAFF
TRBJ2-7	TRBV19	CASTLRVTKTYEQYF
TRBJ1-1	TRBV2	CASEGAQKGTEAFF
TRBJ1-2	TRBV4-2	CASTPDRGDGYTF
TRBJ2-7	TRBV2	CASSEGVGGYEQYF